Following are 2 T cell receptor beta chains from one sample sequenced in a study of beta chain features in type 1 diabetes. Reverse transcribing all isolated RNA meant expressed TCRB transcripts were sequenced. Repertoires were generated with immunoSEQ multiplex PCR, while TCRdb's copy carries only in-frame clones and drops some. This table holds some 900,000 clones, 17% found once. The material sequenced was naive CD4+ T cells from blood. The receptors here all came from a woman aged 18 to 35 in good health.

In this sample, this clone turned up a few times. This chain joins TRBV5-5 and TRBJ2-3, with D hard to call. CDR1 and CDR2 (germline): SGHKS, YYEKEE (reference sequence). The CDR3 is made up of 14 amino acids. V lost 0 bases and J lost 2, with 7 bases in between. CDR3 loop: CASSLGAATDTQYF. DNA of the CDR3: TGTGCCAGCAGCTTGGGTGCTGCCACAGATACGCAGTATTTT.

The chain uses TRBV29-1 and TRBJ2-2; D unresolved. This CDR3 has 14 residues. The germline V gene encodes CDR1 SQVTM and CDR2 ANQGSEA. Trimming removed 0 bases at V and 6 bases at J, with 11 bases between. DNA of the CDR3: TGCAGCGTTGAAGACTTTAGTTGGCCCGGGGAGCTGTTTTTT. Protein sequence: CSVEDFSWPGELFF.